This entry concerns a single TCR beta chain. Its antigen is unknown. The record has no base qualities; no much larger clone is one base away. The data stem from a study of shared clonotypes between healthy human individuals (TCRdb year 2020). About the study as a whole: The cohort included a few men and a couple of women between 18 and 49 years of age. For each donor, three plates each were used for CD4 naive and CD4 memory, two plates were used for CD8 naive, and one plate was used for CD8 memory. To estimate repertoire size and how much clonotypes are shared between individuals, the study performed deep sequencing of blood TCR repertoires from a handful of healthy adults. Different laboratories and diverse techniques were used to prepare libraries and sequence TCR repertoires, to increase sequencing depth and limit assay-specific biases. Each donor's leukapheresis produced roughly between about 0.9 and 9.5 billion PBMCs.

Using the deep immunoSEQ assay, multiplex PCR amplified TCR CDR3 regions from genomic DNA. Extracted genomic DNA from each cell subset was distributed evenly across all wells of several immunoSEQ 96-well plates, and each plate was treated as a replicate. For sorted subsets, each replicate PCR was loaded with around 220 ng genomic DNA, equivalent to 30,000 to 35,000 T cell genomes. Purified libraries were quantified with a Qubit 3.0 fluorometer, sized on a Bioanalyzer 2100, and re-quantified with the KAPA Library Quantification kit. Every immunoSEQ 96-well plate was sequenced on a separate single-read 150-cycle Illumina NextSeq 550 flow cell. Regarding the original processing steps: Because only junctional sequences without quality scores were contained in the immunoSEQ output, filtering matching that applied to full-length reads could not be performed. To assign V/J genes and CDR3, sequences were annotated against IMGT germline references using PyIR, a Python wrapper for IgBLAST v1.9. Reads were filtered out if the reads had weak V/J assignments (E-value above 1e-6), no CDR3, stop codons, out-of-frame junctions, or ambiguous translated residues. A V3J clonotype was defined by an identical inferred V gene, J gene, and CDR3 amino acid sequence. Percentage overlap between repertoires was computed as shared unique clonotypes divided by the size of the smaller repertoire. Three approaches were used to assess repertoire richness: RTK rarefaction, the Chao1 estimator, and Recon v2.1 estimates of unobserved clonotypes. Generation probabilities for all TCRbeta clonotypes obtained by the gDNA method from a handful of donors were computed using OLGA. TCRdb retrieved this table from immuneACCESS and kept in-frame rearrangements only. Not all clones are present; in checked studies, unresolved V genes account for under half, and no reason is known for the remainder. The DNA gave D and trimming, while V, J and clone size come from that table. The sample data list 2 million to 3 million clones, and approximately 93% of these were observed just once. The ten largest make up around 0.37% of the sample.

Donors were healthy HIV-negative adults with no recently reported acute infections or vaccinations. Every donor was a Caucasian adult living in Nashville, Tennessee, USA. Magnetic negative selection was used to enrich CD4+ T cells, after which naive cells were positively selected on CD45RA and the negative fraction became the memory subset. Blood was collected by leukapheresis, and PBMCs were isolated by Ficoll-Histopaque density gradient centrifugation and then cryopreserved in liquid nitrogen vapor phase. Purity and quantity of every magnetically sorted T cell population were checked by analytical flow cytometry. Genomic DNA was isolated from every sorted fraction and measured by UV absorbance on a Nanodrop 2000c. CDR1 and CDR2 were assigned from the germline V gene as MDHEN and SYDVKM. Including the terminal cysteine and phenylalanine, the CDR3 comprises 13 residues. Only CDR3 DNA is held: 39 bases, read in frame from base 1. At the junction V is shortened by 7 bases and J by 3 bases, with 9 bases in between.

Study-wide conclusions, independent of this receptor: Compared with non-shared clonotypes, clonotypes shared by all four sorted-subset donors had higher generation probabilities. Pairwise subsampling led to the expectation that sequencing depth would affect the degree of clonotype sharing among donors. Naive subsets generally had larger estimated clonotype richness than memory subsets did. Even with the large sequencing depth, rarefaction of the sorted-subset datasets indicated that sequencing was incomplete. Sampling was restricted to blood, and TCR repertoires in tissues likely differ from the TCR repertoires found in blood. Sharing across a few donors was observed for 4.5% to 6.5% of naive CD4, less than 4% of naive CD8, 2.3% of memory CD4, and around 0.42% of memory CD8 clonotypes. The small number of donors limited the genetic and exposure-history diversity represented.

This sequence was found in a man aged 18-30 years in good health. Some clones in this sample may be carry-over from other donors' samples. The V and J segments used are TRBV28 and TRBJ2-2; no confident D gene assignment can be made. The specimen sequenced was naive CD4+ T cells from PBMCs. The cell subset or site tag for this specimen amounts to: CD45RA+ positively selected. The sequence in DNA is TGTGCCAGCACGGCTCTGGACACCGGGGAGCTGTTTTTT. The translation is CASTALDTGELFF.